This T cell receptor beta chain was recorded in a study of cytomegalovirus exposure and HLA in healthy donors. Findings and caveats of the study: Excluded: some indistinguishable V segments such as TRBV6-2 and TRBV6-3. A previous analysis found most TCR beta V segments productive roughly 90% or roughly 30% of the time.

The germline CDR1 and CDR2 sequences are SGHRS and YFSETQ. The CDR3 runs 15 residues. The V and J ends lost 0 bases and 6 bases, in that order; junction bases with no gene match: 5. Turning to this clone: Its matching antigen is unknown.

Use of 60 Vbeta and 13 Jbeta primers characterized the PCR. Method: immunoSEQ multiplex PCR; TCRdb's copy keeps in-frame clones and lacks some. Of a few hundred thousand clones in the sample, approximately 91% were seen once. The sequence was obtained from a girl between 2 and 10 years old in good health and CMV-seronegative. Sequencing was performed on PBMCs. V and J are TRBV5-1 and TRBJ2-1, with 8 bases matching TRBD2. The CDR3 region is CASSLGRGVPNEQFF. CDR3 nucleotides: TGCGCCAGCAGCTTGGGGCGGGGGGTCCCCAATGAGCAGTTCTTC.